The source of this T cell receptor (beta chain) is a study of breast tumors, draining lymph nodes, adjacent tissues. Whole-study findings and limits: The data were judged consistent with most tumor T cells coming from lymph node and expanding in tumor. Tumor repertoires ranked between lymph nodes and nontumor tissue in diversity, with V and J gene preferences. Luminal-like breast cancer showed significantly greater tumor-nontumor repertoire similarity than basal-like breast cancer did. The lymph node origin of tumor T cells was framed as consistent with a hypothesis, not demonstrated.

This clonotype was picked up one time. The antigen remains undetermined. V lost 4 bases, J lost 4 bases, and 10 bases stayed unmatched. The germline V gene encodes CDR1 SNHLY and CDR2 FYNNEI. The CDR3 extends over 16 amino acids. Breast cancer patients provided tissue from their axillary draining lymph nodes. TCRdb fed the multiplex PCR reads into MiXCR, producing one record per CDR3 protein. The top ten clones hold approximately 3.7% of a sample with roughly 220,000 distinct CDR3 sequences, less than 45% of them seen once. Sequenced: axillary lymph node tissue. The chain recombines TRBV2 with TRBJ1-5; 7 bases map to TRBD1. The TCR originated in a female donor with breast cancer. Some clones in this sample may be carry-over from other donors' samples. The CDR3 region has the DNA TGTGCCAGCAGTGCTATCCGACAGGGACGGAATCAGCCCCAGCATTTT. Its protein product is CASSAIRQGRNQPQHF.